The next 5 T cell receptor beta chains were all read from a single sample in a study of T-cell reconstitution after alpha-beta-depleted transplantation in children. TCRbeta library construction was performed incorporating unique molecular identifiers. MiXCR was run by TCRdb on the PCR reads, yielding one entry per CDR3 protein. The sample lists around 960,000 distinct CDR3 sequences, about 31% seen once, with around 30% in the top ten. This material consisted of PBMCs, mostly from graft donor cells, taken 360 days after TCRalphabeta/CD19-depleted stem cell transplant. The receptors come from a boy under three years old who had a stem cell transplant for SCID, so the T cells may come from the graft donor.

This chain joins TRBV7-9 and TRBJ2-1; 8 bases align to TRBD1. Germline loops: CDR1 SEHNR, CDR2 FQNEAQ (reference sequence). The trim removed 4 bases at V and 5 bases at J, leaving 13 bases unmatched. This CDR3 spans 17 amino acids. The CDR3 here is CASSSRSRTGTNNEQFF. CDR3 nucleotide sequence: TGTGCCAGCAGCTCCCGAAGTCGGACAGGGACCAACAATGAGCAGTTCTTC.

There are a few counts of this clonotype. This chain uses TRBV5-1 with TRBJ2-7; D gene unclear. This CDR3 is 14 amino acids long. CDR1 is SGHRS, CDR2 YFSETQ, per germline. V lost 1 base and J lost 5, with 13 bases in between. Written as DNA, the CDR3 is TGCGCCAGCAGCTTGAGGGTAGGTTTGAACGAGCAGTACTTC. This sequence encodes CASSLRVGLNEQYF.

This clonotype was counted only a few times. CDR3 loop: CASRYTGPTDTQYF. The CDR3 DNA reads TGTGCCAGCAGATACACCGGGCCCACAGATACGCAGTATTTT. The chain employs TRBV12-3 or TRBV12-4 and TRBJ2-3; D is unresolved. This CDR3 region has 14 residues. V lost 6 bases, J lost 2 bases, and 12 bases lay in between.

J is TRBJ2-7 and V is TRBV5-1; TRBD1 matches 7 bases. The CDR3 spans 14 residues. V lost 1 base and J lost 6; bases outside the gene matches: 7. CDR1 is SGHRS, CDR2 YFSETQ, per germline. The CDR3 is CASSLNRGGGEQYF. The CDR3, as DNA: TGCGCCAGCAGCTTGAACAGGGGTGGAGGCGAGCAGTACTTC. Together with reference TRBV5-1 and TRBJ2-7, the CDR3 gives the full variable domain: KAGVTQTPRYLIKTRGQQVTLSCSPISGHRSVSWYQQTPGQGLQFLFEYFSETQRNKGNFPGRFSGRQFSNSRSEMNVSTLELGDSALYLCASSLNRGGGEQYFGPGTRLTVT.

The table lists this clonotype with a few counts. V usage is TRBV20-1 and J usage is TRBJ1-6, with 9 bases lining up with TRBD1. The CDR3 extends over 14 amino acids. In germline, CDR1 is DFQATT, CDR2 SNEGSKA (reference sequence). With V trimmed by 1 base and J by 10 bases, 5 bases remained unmatched. CDR3 in DNA: TGCAGTGCTAGAGCGGGACAGGGCGTGTCACCCCTCCACTTT. This translates into CSARAGQGVSPLHF.